The entry below gives a single T cell receptor (beta chain) sequence along with its context. No antigen is known for it. This record comes from a study of OX40 agonist ivuxolimab in advanced cancers. On the study more broadly: Given to patients was ivuxolimab, an agonistic anti-OX40 (CD134) antibody. The study's findings and limits: Among the least clonally expanded were partial responders at 0.1-3.0 mg/kg. Doses of 0.1 to 3.0 mg/kg were accompanied by clonal expansion of CD4+ and CD8+ blood T cells by week 6.

Sequencing used immunoSEQ multiplex PCR; TCRdb keeps in-frame clones, though not all of them. The sample consists of about 32,000 clones, around 83% of them appearing once. The CDR3 sequence is 15 residues long. With 4 bases clipped from V and 5 bases from J, the junction kept 9 bases outside the gene matches. The germline CDR1 and CDR2 sequences are MNHGY and SVAAGI. At baseline, cycle 4 day 1, and cycle 7 day 1, blood was sampled. The TCR sequence derives from an adult with an advanced solid tumor such as melanoma, head and neck, liver or kidney cancer. V and J are TRBV6-9 and TRBJ2-7, with 9 bases aligning to TRBD1. Source: CD4+ or CD8+ T cells sorted from blood, taken in a trial of the OX40 agonist ivuxolimab. As DNA, the CDR3 is TGTGCCAGCAGTTCTCCCGGACAGGGGACGGACGAGCAGTACTTC. Translation: CASSSPGQGTDEQYF.